Each of the 27 T cell receptor beta chains below was sequenced from the same sample in a study of neurological immune-mediated disorders. TCRdb ran MiXCR on the 5' RACE reads and lists one entry per CDR3 protein. The sample consists of more than 15,000 distinct CDR3 sequences, about 15% of them appearing once. Sequencing input: PBMCs. All receptors derive from a man between 60 and 75 years old with HTLV-1-associated myelopathy (HAM/TSP).

This clonotype occurred many times. The J gene is TRBJ2-5, the V gene TRBV20-1; 11 bases are a match to TRBD2. CDR3 length: 16 amino acids. V dropped 0 bases and J dropped 5; count of bases not matched to a gene: 8. Germline V gene data show CDR1 as DFQATT and CDR2 as SNEGSKA (reference sequence). The CDR3, as DNA: TGCAGTGCTAGAGATCGGCTAGCGGGGGGCCGGGAGACCCAGTACTTC. Translated: CSARDRLAGGRETQYF.

This clonotype is medium-sized (0.01 to 0.1%) by share. The chain couples TRBV9 to TRBJ2-2; 8 bases match TRBD2. The CDR3 contains 14 residues. After removal of 3 bases from V and 8 bases from J, the junction contained 6 bases not matched to a gene. Per the germline V gene, CDR1 is SGDLS and CDR2 is YYNGEE. The CDR3 protein is CASSEGSGGGELFF. CDR3 sequence (DNA): TGTGCCAGCAGCGAAGGGAGCGGGGGAGGGGAGCTGTTTTTT.

By share, this clonotype ranks as medium-sized. The rearrangement uses TRBV20-1 and TRBJ2-7; the D is unclear. CDR1 is DFQATT, CDR2 SNEGSKA, per germline (reference sequence). The length of the CDR3 is 12 residues. V lost 1 base, J lost 5 bases, and 9 bases lay in between. The CDR3 here is CSARVQANEQYF. In DNA, the CDR3 is TGCAGTGCTAGAGTGCAGGCCAACGAGCAGTACTTC.

The rearrangement joins TRBV5-1 to TRBJ2-2, with TRBD1 matching 7 bases. V lost 7 bases to trimming and J lost 5 bases; unmatched junction nucleotides: 8. In germline, CDR1 is SGHRS, CDR2 YFSETQ. The CDR3 is 14 residues long. CDR3 in DNA: TGCGCCAGCGGCACGAGACAGGGAACCGGGGAGCTGTTTTTT. It encodes CASGTRQGTGELFF.

This clonotype was counted at least ten times. The rearrangement uses TRBV5-6 and TRBJ1-1; 8 bases are a match to TRBD1. The CDR3 is made up of 14 amino acids. Germline V CDR1 and CDR2: SGHDT, YYEEEE. After removal of 4 bases from V and 4 bases from J, the junction contained 6 bases not matched to a gene. As DNA, the CDR3 is TGTGCCAGCAGCCCCAGACAGGGGCTCACTGAAGCTTTCTTT. Translation gives CASSPRQGLTEAFF.

This clonotype was recorded many times. J is TRBJ2-3 and V is TRBV6-5, with D uncertain. Germline lookup yields CDR1 MNHEY and CDR2 SVGAGI. V was cut by 4 bases and J by 0 bases, with 17 bases left in between. This CDR3 spans 17 amino acids. The CDR3 nucleotides are TGTGCCAGCAGTTTACGAGTGGCGGCCTCTAGCACAGATACGCAGTATTTT. Its protein is CASSLRVAASSTDTQYF.

Many counts were recorded for this clonotype. The chain carries TRBV7-9 and TRBJ2-7; perhaps TRBD2 as D (6 bases). From germline, CDR1 is SEHNR and CDR2 FQNEAQ (reference sequence). This CDR3 is built from 15 residues. Between the trimmed V and J ends, which lost 4 bases and 1 base, there was a span of 14 bases. The DNA of the CDR3 is TGTGCCAGCAGCTCTAGGAGGGATCCATCCTACGAGCAGTACTTC. It specifies CASSSRRDPSYEQYF.

This clonotype was counted ten times or more. The chain is built from TRBV10-3 and TRBJ2-7, with 12 bases matching TRBD2. V shed 5 bases, J shed 6 bases, and the junction held 14 bases outside the gene matches. The germline V gene encodes CDR1 ENHRY and CDR2 SYGVKD. This CDR3 is 17 amino acids long. This CDR3 reads CAISTLAGGAGVGEQYF. CDR3 nucleotides: TGTGCCATCAGTACGCTAGCGGGGGGGGCCGGGGTCGGCGAGCAGTACTTC.

This clonotype showed up just a few times. The V gene is TRBV10-3, the J gene TRBJ1-5; D is unclear. Germline V CDR1 and CDR2: ENHRY, SYGVKD. The ends were cut back, 7 bases at V and 2 bases at J, with 9 bases in the middle. The CDR3 is 13 residues long. In DNA form, the CDR3 reads TGTGCCATCACCCCTGGGGGCAATCAGCCCCAGCATTTT. As protein: CAITPGGNQPQHF.

The table lists this clonotype with many counts. The chain uses TRBV9 and TRBJ1-1; no firm D call. Trimming removed 0 bases at V and 5 bases at J, with 11 bases between. The CDR3 sequence is 14 residues long. Germline assignment: CDR1 SGDLS and CDR2 YYNGEE. The CDR3 spells CASSVDALYTEAFF. CDR3 coding DNA: TGTGCCAGCAGCGTAGATGCACTTTATACTGAAGCTTTCTTT.

This clonotype has at least ten counts. The CDR3 is CSVVMPWQMTVSYEQYF. CDR3 nucleotides: TGCAGTGTAGTAATGCCTTGGCAAATGACAGTCTCCTACGAGCAGTACTTC. The chain combines TRBV20-1 with TRBJ2-7, with D possibly TRBD1 on 5 matching bases. The germline V gene has CDR1 DFQATT and CDR2 SNEGSKA (reference sequence). The CDR3 is 17 amino acids. Trimming removed 7 bases at V and 0 bases at J, with 25 bases between.

By share of the sample, this clonotype is large. J is TRBJ2-5 and V is TRBV5-1, with D possibly TRBD2 on 5 matching bases. V lost 1 base and J 5 bases, leaving 12 bases between the germline ends. CDR3 size: 14 residues. Germline V gene sequence: CDR1 SGHRS, CDR2 YFSETQ. In DNA, the CDR3 is TGCGCCAGCAGCTTGCGGGGAGACGGGGAGACCCAGTACTTC. This codes for CASSLRGDGETQYF.

This clonotype was observed a single time. The CDR3 DNA follows: TGTGCCAGCAGCTTCGGGGACGTGGGAGAGACCCAGTACTTC. Its protein is CASSFGDVGETQYF. The genes are TRBV7-6 and TRBJ2-5; D may be TRBD1 or TRBD2 (5 bases each). This CDR3 comprises 14 residues. Germline CDR1 is SGHVS and CDR2 is FNYEAQ. V lost 3 bases to trimming and J lost 4 bases, with 12 bases between them.

This clonotype came up many times. A much larger clone lies one base from this, so it may be a read error. The chain employs TRBV28 and TRBJ2-3; TRBD2 is a possible D gene (6 bases). Germline CDR1 and CDR2: MDHEN and SYDVKM. The CDR3 extends over 14 amino acids. V was pared by 5 bases and J by 5 bases, with 14 bases between. The CDR3 region is CASSSGGSGDTQYF. The CDR3 nucleotides read TGTGCCAGCAGTAGTGGGGGGTCGGGAGATACGCAGTATTTT.

The rearrangement joins TRBV20-1 to TRBJ2-3, with D unresolved. The CDR3 is 12 residues long. Trimming left V 3 bases short and J 1 base short, with 5 bases between. Germline CDR1 DFQATT, CDR2 SNEGSKA (reference sequence). Here the CDR3 reads CSASLGTDTQYF. The DNA of the CDR3 is TGCAGTGCTAGTTTGGGCACAGATACGCAGTATTTT.

This clonotype was seen many times. V and J are TRBV7-2 and TRBJ1-2; TRBD1 matches at 9 bases. The CDR3 extends over 15 amino acids. V was pared by 1 base and J by 4 bases, with 4 bases of the junction left unmatched. The germline CDR1 and CDR2 sequences are SGHTA and FQGNSA. In DNA form, the CDR3 reads TGTGCCAGCAGCTTAGTAGGACAGGGGTCCTATGGCTACACCTTC. This translates into CASSLVGQGSYGYTF.

This sequence joins TRBV3-1 and TRBJ2-5, with 7 bases aligning to TRBD2. Germline CDR1 LGHDT, CDR2 YNNKEL (reference sequence). This CDR3 is built from 14 residues. V lost 6 bases to trimming and J lost 4 bases; unmatched junction nucleotides: 8. In nucleotides, the CDR3 is TGTGCCAGCAGTCGGGGACTAACTGGAGAGACCCAGTACTTC. This gives the protein CASSRGLTGETQYF.

This sequence joins TRBV20-1 and TRBJ2-7; possible D gene TRBD1, 5 bases. The V end lost 3 bases, the J end lost 5 bases, and 11 bases lay between the germline ends. This CDR3 has 12 amino acids. Per germline, CDR1 DFQATT and CDR2 SNEGSKA (reference sequence). CDR3: CSARGPGHEQYF. The CDR3 nucleotides are TGCAGTGCTAGGGGCCCAGGGCACGAGCAGTACTTC.

This clonotype was observed many times. The chain uses TRBV5-1 and TRBJ2-7; D perhaps matches TRBD1 (5 bases). V was pared by 4 bases and J by 12 bases, with 20 bases between. Looked up from germline, CDR1 is SGHRS and CDR2 is YFSETQ. This CDR3 comprises 13 residues. CDR3 in amino acids: CASSDSHGSPAYF. The CDR3 DNA is TGCGCCAGCAGCGACAGCCACGGATCTCCCGCGTACTTC. The complete variable domain, with remaining parts taken from reference TRBV5-1 and TRBJ2-7, reads KAGVTQTPRYLIKTRGQQVTLSCSPISGHRSVSWYQQTPGQGLQFLFEYFSETQRNKGNFPGRFSGRQFSNSRSEMNVSTLELGDSALYLCASSDSHGSPAYFGPGTRLTVT.

By share of the sample, this clonotype is medium-sized (0.01 to 0.1%). V is TRBV5-1 and J is TRBJ2-3, with 11 bases lining up with TRBD2. Unmatched junction bases numbered 11, after V lost 4 bases and J lost 7 bases. Germline V gene data show CDR1 as SGHRS and CDR2 as YFSETQ. This CDR3 spans 16 amino acids. In nucleotides, the CDR3 is TGCGCCAGCAGCCTACTAGCGGGGGCGCAGGGGTATACGCAGTATTTT. It encodes CASSLLAGAQGYTQYF.

This clonotype was detected ten times or more. The V and J genes are TRBV6-8 and TRBJ1-4; maybe TRBD1 (5 bases). V shed 5 bases and J shed 2 bases, with 15 bases lying between them. Germline CDR1 MNHGY, CDR2 SAAAGT. This CDR3 has 16 amino acids. This CDR3 is CASSGGPTSTNEKLFF. Written as DNA, the CDR3 is TGTGCCAGCAGTGGGGGTCCAACTTCGACTAATGAAAAACTGTTTTTT.

Of note for this clonotype: The junction differs from germline at one of its ends, possibly a read error. The chain carries TRBV20-1 and TRBJ2-3; D possibly uses TRBD1 or TRBD2 (7 bases each). CDR1 and CDR2 from the germline V gene are DFQATT and SNEGSKA (reference sequence). The CDR3 covers 14 residues. The CDR3 bases are TGCAGTGCTCCAGGGGGGGGGAGAGTAGATATGCAGTATTTT. Encoded protein: CSAPGGGRVDMQYF.

The rearrangement links TRBV27 to TRBJ2-5; the match to TRBD2 covers 8 bases. Per the germline V gene, CDR1 is MNHEY and CDR2 is SMNVEV (reference sequence). V gave up 2 bases and J gave up 5 bases; unmatched junction bases: 4. CDR3 length equals 14 residues. CDR3 coding DNA: TGTGCCAGCAGTTTACGGGGGGGGAGTGAGACCCAGTACTTC. Translated, it gives CASSLRGGSETQYF.

The sample holds many counts of this clonotype. The chain uses TRBV5-4 and TRBJ1-1, with TRBD1 matching over 7 bases. CDR1 is SGHNT and CDR2 is YYREEE in the germline V gene (reference sequence). Trimming cost V 0 bases and J 1 base; bases outside gene matches: 6. There are 16 residues in the CDR3. CDR3 DNA: TGTGCCAGCAGCTTGGGACAGGGTTCGGGGAACACTGAAGCTTTCTTT. Translation: CASSLGQGSGNTEAFF.

This clonotype was seen at least ten times. CDR3 sequence reads: CASSLDRNTEAFF. Written as DNA, the CDR3 is TGCGCCAGCAGCTTGGACAGGAACACTGAAGCTTTCTTT. The rearrangement links TRBV5-1 to TRBJ1-1; D gene ambiguous. The ends were cut back, 0 bases at V and 1 base at J, with 4 bases in the middle. This CDR3 has 13 residues. Germline V gives CDR1 SGHRS, CDR2 YFSETQ.

This clonotype was seen at least ten times. The chain joins TRBV20-1 to TRBJ2-7; D not resolved. V lost 0 bases, J lost 4 bases, and 7 bases lay in between. This CDR3 comprises 12 residues. CDR1 is DFQATT, CDR2 SNEGSKA, per germline (reference sequence). The CDR3 is CSARDSGYEQYF. The CDR3 DNA follows: TGCAGTGCTAGAGATTCAGGTTACGAGCAGTACTTC.

In its sample, this clonotype was seen many times. The chain couples TRBV12-3 or TRBV12-4 to TRBJ1-2; D unresolved. V gave up 6 bases and J gave up 3 bases, with 11 bases separating them. CDR3 length: 13 amino acids. As DNA, the CDR3 is TGTGCCAGCAGCACTCTGGCTGACTATGGCTACACCTTC. This sequence encodes CASSTLADYGYTF.